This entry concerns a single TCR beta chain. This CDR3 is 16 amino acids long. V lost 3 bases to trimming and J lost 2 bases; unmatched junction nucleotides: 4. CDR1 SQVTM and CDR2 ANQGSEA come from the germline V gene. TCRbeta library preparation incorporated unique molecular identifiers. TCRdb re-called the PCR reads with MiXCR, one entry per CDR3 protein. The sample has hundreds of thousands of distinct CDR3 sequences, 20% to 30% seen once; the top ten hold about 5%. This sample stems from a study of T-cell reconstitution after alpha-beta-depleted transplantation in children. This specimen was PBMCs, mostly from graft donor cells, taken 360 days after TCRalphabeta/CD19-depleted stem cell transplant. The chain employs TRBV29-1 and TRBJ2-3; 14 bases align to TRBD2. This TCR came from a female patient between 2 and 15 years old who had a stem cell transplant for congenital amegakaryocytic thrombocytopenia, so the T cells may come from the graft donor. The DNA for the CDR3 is TGCAGCGTTGATGGGACTAGCGGGGGATTCACAGATACGCAGTATTTT. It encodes CSVDGTSGGFTDTQYF.